This record covers a single T cell receptor (beta chain). The sample belongs to a study of blood T cell repertoires in COVID-19. Data came from immunoSEQ multiplex PCR; TCRdb stores just in-frame clones and leaves some out. The sample shows tens of thousands of clones, approximately 92% of them seen only once. J lost 7 bases, V lost 4 bases, and 6 bases had no gene match. The CDR3 has 14 amino acids. Per the germline V gene, CDR1 is MRHNA and CDR2 is SNTAGT. The chain combines TRBV6-4 with TRBJ1-5; TRBD1 aligns across 8 bases. Sequencing was done on a sample of peripheral blood. This TCR came from a woman aged 80 or over with acute or convalescent COVID-19. CDR3 sequence (DNA): TGTGCCAGCAGTGTACAGGGGGGAGAACAGCCCCAGCATTTT. Its protein is CASSVQGGEQPQHF.